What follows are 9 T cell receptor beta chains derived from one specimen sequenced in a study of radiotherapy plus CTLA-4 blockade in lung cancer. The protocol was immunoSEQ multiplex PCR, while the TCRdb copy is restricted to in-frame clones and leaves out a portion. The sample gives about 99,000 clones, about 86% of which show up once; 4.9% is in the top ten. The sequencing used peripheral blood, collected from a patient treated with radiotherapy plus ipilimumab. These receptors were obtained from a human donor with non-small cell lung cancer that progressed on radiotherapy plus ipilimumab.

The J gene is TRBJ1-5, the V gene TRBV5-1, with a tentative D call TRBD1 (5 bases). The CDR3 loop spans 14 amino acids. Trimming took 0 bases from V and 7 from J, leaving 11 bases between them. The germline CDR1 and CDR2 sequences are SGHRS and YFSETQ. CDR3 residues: CASSLGGLDQPQHF. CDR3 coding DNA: TGCGCCAGCAGCTTGGGGGGACTTGACCAGCCCCAGCATTTT.

DNA for the CDR3: TGTGCCAGCAGCTTAGCGCCGGACAGTGCCTACGAGCAGTACTTC. It is translated as CASSLAPDSAYEQYF. The V call is TRBV7-8, the J call TRBJ2-7, with a tentative D call TRBD1 (6 bases). This CDR3 region has 15 residues. Germline-derived CDR1 and CDR2 are SGHVS and FQNEAQ. The V end was cut by 0 bases, the J end by 2 bases, with 11 bases between.

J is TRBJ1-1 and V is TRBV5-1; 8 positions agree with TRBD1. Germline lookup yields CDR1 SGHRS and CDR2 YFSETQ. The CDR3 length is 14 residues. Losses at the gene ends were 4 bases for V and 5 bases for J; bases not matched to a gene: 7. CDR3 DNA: TGCGCCAGCAGCGCGGACAGGGTAGGGACTGAAGCTTTCTTT. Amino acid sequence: CASSADRVGTEAFF.

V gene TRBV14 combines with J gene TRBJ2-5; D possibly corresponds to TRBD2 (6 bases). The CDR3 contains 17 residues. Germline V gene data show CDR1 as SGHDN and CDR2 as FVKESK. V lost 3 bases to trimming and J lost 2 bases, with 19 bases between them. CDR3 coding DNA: TGTGCCAGCAGCCAGGGAGGTAGTAGCGGAATACAAGAGACCCAGTACTTC. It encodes CASSQGGSSGIQETQYF.

The CDR3 bases are TGTGCCAGCAGCTCTAGCGGGAAGGGATACAATGAGCAGTTCTTC. Amino acid sequence: CASSSSGKGYNEQFF. The chain is built from TRBV13 and TRBJ2-1; TRBD2 matches at 9 bases. Losses at the gene ends were 4 bases for V and 4 bases for J; bases not matched to a gene: 5. CDR1 is PRHDT and CDR2 is FYEKMQ in the germline V gene (reference sequence). CDR3 length: 15 amino acids. The whole variable domain, remainder taken from reference TRBV13 and TRBJ2-1, is AAGVIQSPRHLIKEKRETATLKCYPIPRHDTVYWYQQGPGQDPQFLISFYEKMQSDKGSIPDRFSAQQFSDYHSELNMSSLELGDSALYFCASSSSGKGYNEQFFGPGTRLTVL.

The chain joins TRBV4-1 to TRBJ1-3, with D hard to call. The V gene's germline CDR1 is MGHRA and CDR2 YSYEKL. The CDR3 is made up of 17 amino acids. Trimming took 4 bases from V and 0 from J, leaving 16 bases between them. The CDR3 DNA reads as TGCGCCAGCAGCCCCCTGTTCACAGCGGGCTCTGGAAACACCATATATTTT. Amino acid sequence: CASSPLFTAGSGNTIYF.

Written as DNA, the CDR3 is TGTGCCAGCAGCCCGACCGGGACTGTATACAATGAGCAGTTCTTC. Translation gives CASSPTGTVYNEQFF. The chain uses TRBV11-2 and TRBJ2-1, with D possibly being TRBD2 (6 bases). Germline assignment: CDR1 SGHAT and CDR2 FQNNGV. The CDR3 is made up of 15 amino acids. Trimming cost V 5 bases and J 4 bases, with 15 bases left between them.

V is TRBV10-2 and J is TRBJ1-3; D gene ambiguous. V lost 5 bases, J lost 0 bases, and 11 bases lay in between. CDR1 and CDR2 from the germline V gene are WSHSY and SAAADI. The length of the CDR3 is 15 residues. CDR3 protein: CASSFGSLSGNTIYF. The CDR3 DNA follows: TGCGCCAGCAGTTTTGGTAGCCTCTCTGGAAACACCATATATTTT.

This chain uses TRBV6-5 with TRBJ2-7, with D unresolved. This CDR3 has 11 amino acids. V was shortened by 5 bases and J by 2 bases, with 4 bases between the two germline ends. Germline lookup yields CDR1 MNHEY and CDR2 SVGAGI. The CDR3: CASSETYEQYF. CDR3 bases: TGTGCCAGCAGTGAAACCTACGAGCAGTACTTC.